A selection of T cell receptor beta chains follows, all from one sample in a study of blood T cell repertoires in COVID-19. The method was immunoSEQ multiplex PCR; TCRdb's version includes in-frame clones alone and lacks a portion of them. The sample consists of 150,000 to 200,000 clones, about 80% of them appearing once. The sequencing input was peripheral blood. The receptors were sampled from a human donor with acute or convalescent COVID-19. The donor label of this sample is uncertain. The CDR3 runs from the conserved cysteine through the conserved F or W. A D gene is named only where the DNA matches it firmly. A row's size may be missing; if present it is once, few, many or a size class.

J gene	V gene	D gene	clone size	CDR3 protein	CDR3 DNA
TRBJ2-3	TRBV19	TRBD1	-	CASSINRGRADTQYF	TGTGCCAGTAGTATAAACAGGGGGCGTGCAGATACGCAGTATTTT
TRBJ1-6	TRBV5-1	-	-	CASSLGGDNSPLHF	TGCGCCAGCAGCTTGGGGGGGGATAATTCACCCCTCCACTTT
TRBJ1-1	TRBV19	-	-	CASNPAGGLGDTEAFF	TGTGCCAGTAATCCCGCGGGGGGGCTGGGGGACACTGAAGCTTTCTTT
TRBJ2-1	TRBV20-1	TRBD2	-	CSASGRAGNEQFF	TGCAGTGCTAGTGGGAGGGCCGGGAATGAGCAGTTCTTC
TRBJ2-2	TRBV29-1	-	-	CSVEGGFNTGELFF	TGCAGCGTTGAAGGCGGATTTAATACCGGGGAGCTGTTTTTT
TRBJ1-2	TRBV14	TRBD1	once	CASRFRDSLYGYTF	TGTGCCAGCAGGTTCCGGGACAGCCTGTATGGCTACACCTTC
TRBJ1-6	TRBV7-2	-	-	CASSLDSPLHF	TGTGCCAGCAGCCTCGATTCACCCCTCCACTTT
TRBJ2-1	TRBV12-3/TRBV12-4	TRBD2	-	CASSPETSSQFF	TGTGCCAGCAGCCCTGAGACTAGCTCTCAGTTCTTC
TRBJ2-5	TRBV6-5	-	-	CATEREGGTQYF	TGTGCCACGGAACGGGAAGGAGGGACCCAGTACTTC
TRBJ1-4	TRBV2	-	once	CASSELVATNEKLFF	TGTGCCAGCAGTGAACTGGTAGCGACTAATGAAAAACTGTTTTTT
TRBJ2-5	TRBV5-1	TRBD2	-	CASSGGTSGETQYF	TGCGCCAGCAGCGGCGGGACTAGCGGAGAGACCCAGTACTTC
TRBJ2-3	TRBV10-2	TRBD2	-	CASSLGKGAGVADTQYF	TGCGCCAGCAGTCTAGGGAAAGGGGCGGGAGTCGCAGATACGCAGTATTTT
TRBJ2-7	TRBV5-1	TRBD1	-	CASSRDRAYEQYF	TGCGCCAGCAGCCGGGACAGAGCCTACGAGCAGTACTTC
TRBJ1-3	TRBV29-1	TRBD1	few	CSVLTGGSGNTIYF	TGCAGCGTTTTGACAGGGGGCTCTGGAAACACCATATATTTT
TRBJ1-2	TRBV7-9	TRBD1	-	CASSPLLGGAYGYTF	TGTGCCAGCAGCCCGCTCCTAGGGGGCGCCTATGGCTACACCTTC
TRBJ2-7	TRBV11-3	-	-	CASSREEGPLNEQYF	TGTGCCAGCAGCCGCGAGGAGGGCCCCCTCAACGAGCAGTACTTC
TRBJ2-3	TRBV11-3	-	-	CASSFRGDTQYF	TGTGCCAGCAGCTTTAGAGGCGATACGCAGTATTTT
TRBJ2-5	TRBV2	TRBD1	-	CASSVGGMGETQYF	TGTGCCAGCAGTGTAGGGGGCATGGGGGAGACCCAGTACTTC
TRBJ2-7	TRBV19	TRBD1	once	CASSPPSGTGRSYEQYF	TGTGCCAGTAGTCCCCCCTCCGGGACAGGTCGTTCCTACGAGCAGTACTTC
TRBJ1-2	TRBV28	TRBD1	-	CASSGGTGTLRGYTF	TGTGCCAGCAGTGGGGGGACAGGGACACTTAGGGGCTACACCTTC
TRBJ1-6	TRBV30	-	-	CAWSVSSSYNSPLHF	TGTGCCTGGAGTGTATCGAGCTCCTATAATTCACCCCTCCACTTT
TRBJ1-2	TRBV5-1	TRBD1	-	CASSIGQGAYGYTF	TGCGCCAGCAGCATAGGACAGGGGGCATATGGCTACACCTTC
TRBJ2-7	TRBV7-9	TRBD2	-	CASSLSGGAGYEQYF	TGTGCCAGCAGCCTAAGCGGGGGGGCCGGCTACGAGCAGTACTTC
TRBJ2-1	TRBV28	TRBD1	-	CASSLPGQGYYNEQFF	TGTGCCAGCAGTTTACCCGGACAGGGGTACTACAATGAGCAGTTCTTC
TRBJ1-3	TRBV5-5	-	-	CASSLAMGGNTIYF	TGTGCCAGCAGCTTGGCAATGGGCGGAAACACCATATATTTT
TRBJ2-1	TRBV18	TRBD2	-	CASSPRTSGGYNEQFF	TGTGCCAGCTCACCACGGACTAGCGGGGGTTACAATGAGCAGTTCTTC
TRBJ2-7	TRBV18	TRBD1	-	CASSPPGQNYEQYF	TGTGCCAGCTCACCTCCGGGACAGAACTACGAGCAGTACTTC
TRBJ2-7	TRBV19	TRBD2	-	CASSVLAAHSYEQYF	TGTGCCAGTAGTGTACTAGCGGCCCATTCCTACGAGCAGTACTTC
TRBJ1-1	TRBV20-1	-	-	CSASLDRLAFF	TGCAGTGCTAGCCTGGACAGATTAGCTTTCTTT
TRBJ1-2	TRBV30	-	-	CAWELGSYGYTF	TGTGCCTGGGAACTCGGTTCCTATGGCTACACCTTC